This T cell receptor beta chain stems from a study of blood T cells in healthy people across ages. The germline V gene encodes CDR1 LGHDT and CDR2 YNNKEL (reference sequence). The CDR3 has 14 residues. This clonotype occurred a few times. A much larger clone lies a single base off, so this may be a read error. Primed by a sample-barcoded 5' primer and a J-beta primer mix, a second PCR proceeded for 7 to 11 cycles. TCRdb called the 5' RACE reads again in MiXCR, with one record for every CDR3 protein. The sample consists of hundreds of thousands of distinct CDR3 sequences, about a fifth of them appearing once.

The genes are TRBV3-1 and TRBJ2-1, with 10 positions matching TRBD2. The sequence came from a man aged 65 to 85 in good health. Sequenced: blood. CDR3 coding DNA: TGTGCCAGCAGCCGGACTAGCGGACACAATGAGCAGCTCTTC. Residues: CASSRTSGHNEQLF.